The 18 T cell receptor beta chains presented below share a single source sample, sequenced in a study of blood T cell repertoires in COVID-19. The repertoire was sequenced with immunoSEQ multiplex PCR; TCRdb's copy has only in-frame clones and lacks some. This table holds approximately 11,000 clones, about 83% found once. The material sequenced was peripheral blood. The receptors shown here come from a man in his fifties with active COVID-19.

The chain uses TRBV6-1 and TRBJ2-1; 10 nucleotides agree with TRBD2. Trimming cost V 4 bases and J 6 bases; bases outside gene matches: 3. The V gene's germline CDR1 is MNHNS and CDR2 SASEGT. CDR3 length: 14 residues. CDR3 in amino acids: CASSVLAGANEQFF. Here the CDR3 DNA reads TGTGCCAGCAGTGTTCTAGCGGGAGCCAATGAGCAGTTCTTC.

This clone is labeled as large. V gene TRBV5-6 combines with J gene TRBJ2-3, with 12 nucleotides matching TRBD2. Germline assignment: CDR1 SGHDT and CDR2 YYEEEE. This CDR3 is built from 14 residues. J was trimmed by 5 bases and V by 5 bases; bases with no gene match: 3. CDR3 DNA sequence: TGTGCCAGCAGGAGACTAGCGGGAGTAGATACGCAGTATTTT. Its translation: CASRRLAGVDTQYF.

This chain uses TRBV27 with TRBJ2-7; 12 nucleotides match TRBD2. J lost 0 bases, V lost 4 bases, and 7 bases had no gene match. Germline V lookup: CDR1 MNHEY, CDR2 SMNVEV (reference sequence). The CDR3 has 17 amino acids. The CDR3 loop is CASSSSGRASSSYEQYF. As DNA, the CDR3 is TGTGCCAGCAGTTCTAGCGGGAGGGCCTCGAGCTCCTACGAGCAGTACTTC.

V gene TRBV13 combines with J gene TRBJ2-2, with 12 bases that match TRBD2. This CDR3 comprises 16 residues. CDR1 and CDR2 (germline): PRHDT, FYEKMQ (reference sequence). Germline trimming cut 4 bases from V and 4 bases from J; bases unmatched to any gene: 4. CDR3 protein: CASSSRLAGATGELFF. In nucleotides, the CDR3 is TGTGCCAGCAGCTCGAGACTAGCGGGAGCCACCGGGGAGCTGTTTTTT.

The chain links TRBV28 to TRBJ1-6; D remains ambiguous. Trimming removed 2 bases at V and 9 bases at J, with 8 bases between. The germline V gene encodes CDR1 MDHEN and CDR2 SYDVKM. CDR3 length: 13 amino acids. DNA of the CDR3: TGTGCCAGCAGTTTAAGTACATTTTCACCCCTCCACTTT. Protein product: CASSLSTFSPLHF.

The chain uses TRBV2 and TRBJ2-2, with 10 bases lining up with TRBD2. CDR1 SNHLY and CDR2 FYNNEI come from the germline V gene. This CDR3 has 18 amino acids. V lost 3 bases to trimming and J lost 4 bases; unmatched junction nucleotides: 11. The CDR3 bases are TGTGCCAGCAGTGATCGGATCTCGGGACTAGCGCTCACCGGGGAGCTGTTTTTT. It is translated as CASSDRISGLALTGELFF.

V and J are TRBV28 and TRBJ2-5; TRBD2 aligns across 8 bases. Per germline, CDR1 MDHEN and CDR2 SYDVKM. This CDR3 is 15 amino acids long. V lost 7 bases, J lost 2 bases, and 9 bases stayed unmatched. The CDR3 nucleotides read TGTGCCAGCAATCGCCTAGCGGGCCTGCAAGAGACCCAGTACTTC. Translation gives CASNRLAGLQETQYF. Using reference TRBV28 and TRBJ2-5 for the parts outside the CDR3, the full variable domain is DVKVTQSSRYLVKRTGEKVFLECVQDMDHENMFWYRQDPGLGLRLIYFSYDVKMKEKGDIPEGYSVSREKKERFSLILESASTNQTSMYLCASNRLAGLQETQYFGPGTRLLVL.

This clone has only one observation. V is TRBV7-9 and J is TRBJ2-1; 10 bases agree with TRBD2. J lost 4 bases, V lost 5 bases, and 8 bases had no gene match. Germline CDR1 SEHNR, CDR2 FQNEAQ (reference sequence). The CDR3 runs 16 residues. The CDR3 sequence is CASSPSGTSVYNEQFF. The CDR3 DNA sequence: TGTGCCAGCAGCCCTTCCGGGACTAGCGTTTACAATGAGCAGTTCTTC.

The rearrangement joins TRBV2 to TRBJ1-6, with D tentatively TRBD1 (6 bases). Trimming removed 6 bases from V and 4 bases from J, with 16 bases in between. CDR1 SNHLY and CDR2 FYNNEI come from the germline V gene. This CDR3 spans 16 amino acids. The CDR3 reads CASRGGADRYNSPLHF. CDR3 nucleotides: TGTGCCAGCAGAGGGGGAGCAGACCGATATAATTCACCCCTCCACTTT.

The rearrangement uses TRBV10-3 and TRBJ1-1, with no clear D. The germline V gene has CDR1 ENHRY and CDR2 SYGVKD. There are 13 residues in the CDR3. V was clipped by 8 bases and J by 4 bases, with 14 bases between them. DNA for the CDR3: TGTGCCATCTGGGAGGGTAGAGGCACTGAAGCTTTCTTT. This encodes CAIWEGRGTEAFF.

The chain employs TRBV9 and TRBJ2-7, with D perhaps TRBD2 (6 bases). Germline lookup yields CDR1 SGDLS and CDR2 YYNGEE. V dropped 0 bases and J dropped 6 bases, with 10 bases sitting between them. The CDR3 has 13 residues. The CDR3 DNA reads TGTGCCAGCAGCGTAGGGACTACCAGCGAGCAGTACTTC. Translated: CASSVGTTSEQYF. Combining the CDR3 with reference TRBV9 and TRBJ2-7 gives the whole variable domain DSGVTQTPKHLITATGQRVTLRCSPRSGDLSVYWYQQSLDQGLQFLIQYYNGEERAKGNILERFSAQQFPDLHSELNLSSLELGDSALYFCASSVGTTSEQYFGPGTRLTVT.

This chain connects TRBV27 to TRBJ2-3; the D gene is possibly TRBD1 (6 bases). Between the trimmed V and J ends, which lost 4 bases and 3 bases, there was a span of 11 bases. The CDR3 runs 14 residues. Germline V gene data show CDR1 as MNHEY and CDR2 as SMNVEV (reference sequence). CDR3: CASSSQGTTDTQYF. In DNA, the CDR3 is TGTGCCAGCAGTTCACAGGGTACGACAGATACGCAGTATTTT.

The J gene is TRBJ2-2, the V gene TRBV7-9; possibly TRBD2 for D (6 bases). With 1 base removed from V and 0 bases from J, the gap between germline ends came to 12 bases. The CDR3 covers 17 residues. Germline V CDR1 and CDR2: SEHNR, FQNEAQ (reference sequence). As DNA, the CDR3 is TGTGCCAGCAGCTTAGGAAATAGCGGAACGAACACCGGGGAGCTGTTTTTT. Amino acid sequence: CASSLGNSGTNTGELFF.

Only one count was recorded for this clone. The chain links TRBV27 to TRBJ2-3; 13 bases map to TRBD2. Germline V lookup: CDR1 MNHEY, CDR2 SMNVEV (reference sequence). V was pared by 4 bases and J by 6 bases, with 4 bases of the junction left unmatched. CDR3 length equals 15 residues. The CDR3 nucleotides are TGTGCCAGCAGTTCACTAGCGGGAGGGCGGGATACGCAGTATTTT. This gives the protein CASSSLAGGRDTQYF.

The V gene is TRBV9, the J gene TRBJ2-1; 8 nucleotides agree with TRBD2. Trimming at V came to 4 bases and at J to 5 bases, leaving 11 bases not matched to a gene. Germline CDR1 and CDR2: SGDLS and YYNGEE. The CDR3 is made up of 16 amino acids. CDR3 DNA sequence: TGTGCCAGCAGCTTAGATCCGGGACTAGGGAACAATGAGCAGTTCTTC. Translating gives CASSLDPGLGNNEQFF.

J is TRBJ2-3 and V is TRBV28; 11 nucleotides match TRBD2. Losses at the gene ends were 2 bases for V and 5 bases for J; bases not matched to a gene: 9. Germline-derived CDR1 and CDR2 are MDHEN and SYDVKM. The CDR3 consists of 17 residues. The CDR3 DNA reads TGTGCCAGCAGTTTAAGTACTAGCGGGAGTGTCGTAGATACGCAGTATTTT. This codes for CASSLSTSGSVVDTQYF. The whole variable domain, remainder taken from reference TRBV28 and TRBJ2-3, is DVKVTQSSRYLVKRTGEKVFLECVQDMDHENMFWYRQDPGLGLRLIYFSYDVKMKEKGDIPEGYSVSREKKERFSLILESASTNQTSMYLCASSLSTSGSVVDTQYFGPGTRLTVL.

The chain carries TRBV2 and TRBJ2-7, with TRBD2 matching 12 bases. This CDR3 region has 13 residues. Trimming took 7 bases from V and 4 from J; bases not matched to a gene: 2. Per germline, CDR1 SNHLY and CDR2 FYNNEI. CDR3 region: CASTTSGSYEQYF. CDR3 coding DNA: TGTGCCAGCACGACTAGCGGGAGTTACGAGCAGTACTTC.

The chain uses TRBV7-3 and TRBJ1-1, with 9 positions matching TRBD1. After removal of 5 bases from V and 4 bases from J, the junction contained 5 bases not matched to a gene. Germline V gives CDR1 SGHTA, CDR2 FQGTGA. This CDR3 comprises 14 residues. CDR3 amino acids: CASSEQGAGTEAFF. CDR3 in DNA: TGTGCCAGCAGCGAACAGGGGGCCGGCACTGAAGCTTTCTTT.